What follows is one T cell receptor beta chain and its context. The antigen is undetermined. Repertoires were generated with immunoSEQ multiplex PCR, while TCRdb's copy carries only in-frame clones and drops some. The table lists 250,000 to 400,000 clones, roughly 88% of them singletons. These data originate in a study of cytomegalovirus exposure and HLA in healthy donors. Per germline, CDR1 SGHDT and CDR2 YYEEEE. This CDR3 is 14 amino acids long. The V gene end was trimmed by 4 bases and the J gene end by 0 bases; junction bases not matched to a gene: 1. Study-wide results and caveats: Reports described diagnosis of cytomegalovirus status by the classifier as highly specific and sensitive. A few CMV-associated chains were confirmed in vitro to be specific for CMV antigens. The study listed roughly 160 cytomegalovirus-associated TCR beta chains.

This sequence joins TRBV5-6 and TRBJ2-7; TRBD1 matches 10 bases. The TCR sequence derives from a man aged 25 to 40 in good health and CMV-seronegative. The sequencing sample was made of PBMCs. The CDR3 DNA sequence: TGTGCCAGCAGCCGGACAGGGGGCTCCTACGAGCAGTACTTC. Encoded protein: CASSRTGGSYEQYF.